This TCR beta chain derives from a study of radiotherapy plus CTLA-4 blockade in lung cancer. Overall study: Patients showed objective responses in over 15% of cases, and disease control was achieved by about 30%. Broader study findings: Blood-borne expansion of tumor-derived TCR clones followed radiotherapy plus ipilimumab. Strongest reported response predictors: early blood clone changes and post-radiation interferon-beta.

In chemo-refractory metastatic non-small-cell lung cancer, patients got ipilimumab CTLA-4 blockade together with focal radiation. The V and J ends lost 2 bases and 1 base, in that order; junction bases with no gene match: 2. The CDR3 spans 14 residues. From germline, CDR1 is GTSNPN and CDR2 SVGIG (reference sequence). TCRdb's table, derived via immunoSEQ multiplex PCR, lists solely in-frame clones and lacks some. The sample holds 30,000 or so clones, 78% seen once. A remark on this clone: The antigen remains undetermined.

The V gene is TRBV30, the J gene TRBJ1-1; 9 bases align to TRBD1. Sequences were derived from peripheral blood, sampled from a patient treated with radiotherapy plus ipilimumab. The origin of this receptor is a human donor with non-small cell lung cancer who had stable disease on radiotherapy plus ipilimumab. CDR3 DNA: TGTGCCTGGAGTAAGGACAGGGGGAACACTGAAGCTTTCTTT. It encodes CAWSKDRGNTEAFF.